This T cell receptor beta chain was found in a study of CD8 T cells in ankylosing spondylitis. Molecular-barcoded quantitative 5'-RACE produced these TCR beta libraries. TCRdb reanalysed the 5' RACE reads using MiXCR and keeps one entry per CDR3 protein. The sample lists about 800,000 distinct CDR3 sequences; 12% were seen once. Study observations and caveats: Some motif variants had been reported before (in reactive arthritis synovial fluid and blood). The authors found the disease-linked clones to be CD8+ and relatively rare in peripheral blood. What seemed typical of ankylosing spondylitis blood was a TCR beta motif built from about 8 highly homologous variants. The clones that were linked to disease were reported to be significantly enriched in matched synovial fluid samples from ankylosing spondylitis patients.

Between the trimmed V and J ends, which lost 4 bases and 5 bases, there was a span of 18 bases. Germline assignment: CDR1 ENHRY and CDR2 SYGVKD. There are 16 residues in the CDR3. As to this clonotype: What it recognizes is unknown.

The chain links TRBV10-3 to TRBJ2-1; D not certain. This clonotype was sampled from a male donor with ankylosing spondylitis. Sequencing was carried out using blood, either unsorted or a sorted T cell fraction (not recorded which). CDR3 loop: CAISAYGPNKDNEQFF. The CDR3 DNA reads TGTGCCATCAGTGCCTATGGACCCAATAAAGACAATGAGCAGTTCTTC.